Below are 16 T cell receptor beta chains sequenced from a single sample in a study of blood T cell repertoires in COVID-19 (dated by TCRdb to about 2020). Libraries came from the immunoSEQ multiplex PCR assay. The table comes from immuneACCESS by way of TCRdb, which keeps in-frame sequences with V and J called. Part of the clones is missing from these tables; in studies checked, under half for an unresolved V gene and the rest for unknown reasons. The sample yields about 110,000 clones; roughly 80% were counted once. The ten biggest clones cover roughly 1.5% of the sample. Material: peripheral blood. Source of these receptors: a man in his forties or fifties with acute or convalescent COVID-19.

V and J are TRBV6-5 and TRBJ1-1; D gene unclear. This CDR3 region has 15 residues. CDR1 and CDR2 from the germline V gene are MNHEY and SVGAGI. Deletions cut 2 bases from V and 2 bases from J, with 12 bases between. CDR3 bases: TGTGCCAGCAGTTACAGGGAGGGATCAAACACTGAAGCTTTCTTT. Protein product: CASSYREGSNTEAFF.

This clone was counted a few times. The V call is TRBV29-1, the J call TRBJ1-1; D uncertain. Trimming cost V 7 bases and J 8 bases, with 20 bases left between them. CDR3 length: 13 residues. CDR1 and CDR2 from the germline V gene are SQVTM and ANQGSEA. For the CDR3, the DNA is TGCAGCGCCCACCCCGGAGGGAAGGGAGAAGCTTTCTTT. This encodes CSAHPGGKGEAFF.

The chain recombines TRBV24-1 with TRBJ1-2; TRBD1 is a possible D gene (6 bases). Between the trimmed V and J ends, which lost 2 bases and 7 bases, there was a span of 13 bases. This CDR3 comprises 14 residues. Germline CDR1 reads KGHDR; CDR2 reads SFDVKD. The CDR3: CATSDSRGKGGYTF. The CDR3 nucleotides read TGTGCCACCAGTGATTCCAGGGGCAAGGGTGGCTACACCTTC.

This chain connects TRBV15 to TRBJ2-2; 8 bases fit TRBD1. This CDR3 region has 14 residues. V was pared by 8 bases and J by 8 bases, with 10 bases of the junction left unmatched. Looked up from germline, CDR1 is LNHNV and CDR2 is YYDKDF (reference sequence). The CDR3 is CATSDRELSGELFF. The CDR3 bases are TGTGCCACCTCGGACAGGGAGTTGAGTGGGGAGCTGTTTTTT. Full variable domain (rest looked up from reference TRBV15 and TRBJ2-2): DAMVIQNPRYQVTQFGKPVTLSCSQTLNHNVMYWYQQKSSQAPKLLFHYYDKDFNNEADTPDNFQSRRPNTSFCFLDIRSPGLGDTAMYLCATSDRELSGELFFGEGSRLTVL.

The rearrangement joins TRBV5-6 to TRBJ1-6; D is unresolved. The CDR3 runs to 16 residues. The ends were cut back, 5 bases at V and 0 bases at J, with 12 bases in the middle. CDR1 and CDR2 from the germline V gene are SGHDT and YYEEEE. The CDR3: CASSPGLYSYNSPLHF. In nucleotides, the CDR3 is TGTGCCAGCAGTCCTGGCTTATACTCCTATAATTCACCCCTCCACTTT.

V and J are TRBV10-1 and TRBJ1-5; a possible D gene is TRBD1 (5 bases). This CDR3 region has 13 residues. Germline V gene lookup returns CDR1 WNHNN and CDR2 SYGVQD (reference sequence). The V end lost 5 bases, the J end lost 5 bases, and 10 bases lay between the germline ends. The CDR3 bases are TGCGCCAGCAGTCAGGGTCTGGATCAGCCCCAGCATTTT. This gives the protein CASSQGLDQPQHF.

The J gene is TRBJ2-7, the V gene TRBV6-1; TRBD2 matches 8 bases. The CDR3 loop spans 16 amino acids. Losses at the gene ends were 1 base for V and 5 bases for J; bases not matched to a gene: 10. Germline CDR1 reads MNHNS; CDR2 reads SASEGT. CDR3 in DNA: TGTGCCAGCAGTGAAGTTGAAGCGGGGGCGTTTGACGAGCAGTACGTC. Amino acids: CASSEVEAGAFDEQYV.

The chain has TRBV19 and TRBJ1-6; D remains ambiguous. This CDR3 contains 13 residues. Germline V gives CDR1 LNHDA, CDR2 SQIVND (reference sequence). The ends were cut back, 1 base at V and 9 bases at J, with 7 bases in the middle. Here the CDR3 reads CASSIVEGSPLHF. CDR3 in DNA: TGTGCCAGTAGTATAGTCGAGGGTTCACCCCTCCACTTT.

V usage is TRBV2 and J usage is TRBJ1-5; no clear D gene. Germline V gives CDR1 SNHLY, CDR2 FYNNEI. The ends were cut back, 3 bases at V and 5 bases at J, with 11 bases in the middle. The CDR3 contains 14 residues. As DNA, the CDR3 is TGTGCCAGCAGTGACGGGAGGAATGATCAGCCCCAGCATTTT. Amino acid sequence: CASSDGRNDQPQHF.

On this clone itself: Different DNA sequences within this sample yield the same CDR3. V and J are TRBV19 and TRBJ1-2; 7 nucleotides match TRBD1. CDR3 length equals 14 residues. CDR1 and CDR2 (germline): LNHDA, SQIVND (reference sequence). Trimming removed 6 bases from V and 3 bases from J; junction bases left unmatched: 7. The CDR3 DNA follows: TGTGCCAGTAGCCCCGACAGGGTTGACTATGGCTACACCTTC. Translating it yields CASSPDRVDYGYTF. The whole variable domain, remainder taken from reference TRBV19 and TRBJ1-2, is DGGITQSPKYLFRKEGQNVTLSCEQNLNHDAMYWYRQDPGQGLRLIYYSQIVNDFQKGDIAEGYSVSREKKESFPLTVTSAQKNPTAFYLCASSPDRVDYGYTFGSGTRLTVV.

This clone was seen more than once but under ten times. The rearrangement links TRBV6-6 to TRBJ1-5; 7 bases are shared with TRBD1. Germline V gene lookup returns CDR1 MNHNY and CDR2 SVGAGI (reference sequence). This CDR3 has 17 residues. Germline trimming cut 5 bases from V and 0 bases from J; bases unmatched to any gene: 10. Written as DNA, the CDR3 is TGTGCCAGCAGTCCCTTAGACAGGGCATATAGCAATCAGCCCCAGCATTTT. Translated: CASSPLDRAYSNQPQHF.

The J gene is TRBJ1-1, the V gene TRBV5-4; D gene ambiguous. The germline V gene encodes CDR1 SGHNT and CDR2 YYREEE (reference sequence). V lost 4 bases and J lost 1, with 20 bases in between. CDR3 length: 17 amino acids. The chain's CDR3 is CASSPVGAVTRNTEAFF. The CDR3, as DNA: TGTGCCAGCAGCCCCGTAGGTGCGGTCACCCGGAACACTGAAGCTTTCTTT. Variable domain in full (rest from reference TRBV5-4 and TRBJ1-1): ETGVTQSPTHLIKTRGQQVTLRCSSQSGHNTVSWYQQALGQGPQFIFQYYREEENGRGNFPPRFSGLQFPNYSSELNVNALELDDSALYLCASSPVGAVTRNTEAFFGQGTRLTVV.

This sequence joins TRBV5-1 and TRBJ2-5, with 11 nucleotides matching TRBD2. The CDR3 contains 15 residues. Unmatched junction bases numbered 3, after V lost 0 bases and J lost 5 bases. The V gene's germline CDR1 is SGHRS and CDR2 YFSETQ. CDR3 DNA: TGCGCCAGCAGCTTGGCCGCTAGCGGGGGGGAGACCCAGTACTTC. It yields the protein CASSLAASGGETQYF.

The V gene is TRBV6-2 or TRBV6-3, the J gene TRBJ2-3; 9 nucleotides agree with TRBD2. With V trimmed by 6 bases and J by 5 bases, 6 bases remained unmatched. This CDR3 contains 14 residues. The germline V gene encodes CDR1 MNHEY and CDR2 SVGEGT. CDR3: CASSRGGAEDTQYF. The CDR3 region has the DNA TGTGCCAGCAGCCGCGGGGGGGCGGAAGATACGCAGTATTTT.

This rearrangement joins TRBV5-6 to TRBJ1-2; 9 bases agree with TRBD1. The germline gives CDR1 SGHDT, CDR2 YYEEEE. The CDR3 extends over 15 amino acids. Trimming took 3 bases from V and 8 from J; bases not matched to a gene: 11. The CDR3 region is CASSWGTGLGEGYTF. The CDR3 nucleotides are TGTGCCAGCAGCTGGGGGACAGGGCTTGGAGAGGGCTACACCTTC.

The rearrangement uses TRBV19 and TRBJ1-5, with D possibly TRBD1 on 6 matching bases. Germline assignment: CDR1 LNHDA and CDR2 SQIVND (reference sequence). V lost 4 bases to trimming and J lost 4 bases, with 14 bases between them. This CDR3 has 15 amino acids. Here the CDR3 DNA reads TGTGCCAGTAGTACTGTGGACAGCCAAAATCAGCCCCAGCATTTT. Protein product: CASSTVDSQNQPQHF.